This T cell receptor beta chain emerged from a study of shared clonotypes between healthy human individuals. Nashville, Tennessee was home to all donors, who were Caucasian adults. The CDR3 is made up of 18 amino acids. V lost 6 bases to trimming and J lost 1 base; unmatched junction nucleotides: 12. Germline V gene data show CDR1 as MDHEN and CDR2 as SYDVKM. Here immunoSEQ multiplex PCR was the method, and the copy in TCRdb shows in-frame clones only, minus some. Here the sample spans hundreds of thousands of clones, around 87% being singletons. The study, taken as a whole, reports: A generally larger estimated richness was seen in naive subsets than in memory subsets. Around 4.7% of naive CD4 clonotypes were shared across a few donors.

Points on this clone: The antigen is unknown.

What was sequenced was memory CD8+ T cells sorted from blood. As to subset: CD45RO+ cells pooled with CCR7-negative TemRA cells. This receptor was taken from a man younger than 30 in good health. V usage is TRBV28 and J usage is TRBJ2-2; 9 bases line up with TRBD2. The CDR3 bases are TGTGCCAGCAGCAGTTTGTCCAGCGGGGGGCGGAACACCGGGGAGCTGTTTTTT. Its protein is CASSSLSSGGRNTGELFF.